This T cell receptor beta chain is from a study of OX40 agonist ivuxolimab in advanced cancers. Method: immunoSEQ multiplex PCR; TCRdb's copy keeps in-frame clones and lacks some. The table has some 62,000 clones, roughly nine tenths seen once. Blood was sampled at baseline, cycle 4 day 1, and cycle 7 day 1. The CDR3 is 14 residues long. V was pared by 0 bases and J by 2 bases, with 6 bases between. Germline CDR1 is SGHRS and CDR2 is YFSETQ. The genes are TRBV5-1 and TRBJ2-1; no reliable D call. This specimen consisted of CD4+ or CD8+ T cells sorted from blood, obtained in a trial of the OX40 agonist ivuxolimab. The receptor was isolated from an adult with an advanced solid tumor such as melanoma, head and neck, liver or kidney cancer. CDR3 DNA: TGCGCCAGCAGCTTGGACGGCCCCTACAATGAGCAGTTCTTC. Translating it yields CASSLDGPYNEQFF. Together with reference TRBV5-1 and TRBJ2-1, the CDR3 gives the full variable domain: KAGVTQTPRYLIKTRGQQVTLSCSPISGHRSVSWYQQTPGQGLQFLFEYFSETQRNKGNFPGRFSGRQFSNSRSEMNVSTLELGDSALYLCASSLDGPYNEQFFGPGTRLTVL.